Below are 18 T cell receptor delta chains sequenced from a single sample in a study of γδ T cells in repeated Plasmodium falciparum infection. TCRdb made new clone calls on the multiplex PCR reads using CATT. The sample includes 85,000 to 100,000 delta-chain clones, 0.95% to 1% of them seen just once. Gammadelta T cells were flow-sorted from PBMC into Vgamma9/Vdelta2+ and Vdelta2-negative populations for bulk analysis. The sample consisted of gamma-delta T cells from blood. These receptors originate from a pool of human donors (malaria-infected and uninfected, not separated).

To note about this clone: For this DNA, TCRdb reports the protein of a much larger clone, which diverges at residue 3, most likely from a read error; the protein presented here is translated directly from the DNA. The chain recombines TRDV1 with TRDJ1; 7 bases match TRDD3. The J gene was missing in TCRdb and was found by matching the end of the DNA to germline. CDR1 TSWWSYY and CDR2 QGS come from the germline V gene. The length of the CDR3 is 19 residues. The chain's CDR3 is CAFGGGVLRIRSYTDKLIF. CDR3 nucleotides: TGTGCTTTTGGGGGGGGCGTCCTCAGGATACGCTCGTACACCGATAAACTCATCTTT.

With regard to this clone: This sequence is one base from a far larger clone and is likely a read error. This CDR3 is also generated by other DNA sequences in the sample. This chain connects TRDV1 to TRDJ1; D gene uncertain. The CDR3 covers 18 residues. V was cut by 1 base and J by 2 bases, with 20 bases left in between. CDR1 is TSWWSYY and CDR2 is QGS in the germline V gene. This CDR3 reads CALGERFNRLPRTDKLIF. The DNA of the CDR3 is TGTGCTCTTGGGGAACGATTCAACAGGCTGCCAAGGACCGATAAACTCATCTTT.

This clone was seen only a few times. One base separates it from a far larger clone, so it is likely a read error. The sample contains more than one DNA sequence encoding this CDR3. The DNA for the CDR3 is TGTGCCTGTGACGCTCTATATACCCTGTACACCGATAAACTCATCTTT. Amino acids: CACDALYTLYTDKLIF. The chain combines TRDV2 with TRDJ1; no clear D. The J gene, not given by TCRdb, was assigned here from a germline match of the nucleotide sequence. Germline lookup yields CDR1 GEAIGNYY and CDR2 EKD. V dropped 3 bases and J dropped 0 bases, with 16 bases sitting between them. The CDR3 sequence is 16 residues long.

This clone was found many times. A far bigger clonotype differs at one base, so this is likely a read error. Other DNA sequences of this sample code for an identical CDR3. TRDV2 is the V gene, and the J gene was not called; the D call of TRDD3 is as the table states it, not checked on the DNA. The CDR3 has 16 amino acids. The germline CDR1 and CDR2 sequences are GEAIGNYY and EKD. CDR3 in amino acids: CACDLLGDTGTDKLIF. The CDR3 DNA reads TGTGCCTGTGACCTACTGGGGGATACAGGTACCGATAAGCTCATCTTT.

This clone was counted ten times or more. CDR3 sequence (DNA): TGTGCCTGTGACACCGTGGGAGGAGCTGAAGCCGCTTACACCGATAAACTCATCTTT. Residues: CACDTVGGAEAAYTDKLIF. This chain joins TRDV2 and TRDJ1; D not certain. Trimming removed 0 bases at V and 0 bases at J, with 22 bases between. Germline CDR1 and CDR2: GEAIGNYY and EKD. The CDR3 has 19 residues.

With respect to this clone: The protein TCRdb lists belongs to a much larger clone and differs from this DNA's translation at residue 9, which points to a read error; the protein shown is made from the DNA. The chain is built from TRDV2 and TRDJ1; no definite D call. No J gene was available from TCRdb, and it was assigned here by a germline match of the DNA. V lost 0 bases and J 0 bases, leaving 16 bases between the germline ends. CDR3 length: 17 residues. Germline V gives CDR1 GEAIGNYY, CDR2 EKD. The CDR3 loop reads CACDTRQLREYTDKLIF. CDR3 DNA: TGTGCCTGTGACACCAGGCAACTGAGGGAATACACCGATAAACTCATCTTT.

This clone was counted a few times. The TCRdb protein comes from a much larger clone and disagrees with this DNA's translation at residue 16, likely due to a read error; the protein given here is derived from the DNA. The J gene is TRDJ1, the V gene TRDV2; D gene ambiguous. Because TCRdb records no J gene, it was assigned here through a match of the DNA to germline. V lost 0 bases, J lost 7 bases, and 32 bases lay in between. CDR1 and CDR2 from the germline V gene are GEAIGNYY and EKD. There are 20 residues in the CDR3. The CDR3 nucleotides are TGTGCCTGTGACACCATCCTGGCCAGCCCCCAAAACTACTACGGCGTTAAACTCATCTTT. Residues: CACDTILASPQNYYGVKLIF.

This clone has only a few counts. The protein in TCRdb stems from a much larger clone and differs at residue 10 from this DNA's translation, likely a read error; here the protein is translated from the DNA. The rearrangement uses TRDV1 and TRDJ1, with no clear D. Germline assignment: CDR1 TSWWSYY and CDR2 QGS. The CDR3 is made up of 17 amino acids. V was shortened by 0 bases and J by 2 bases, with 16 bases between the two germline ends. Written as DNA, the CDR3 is TGTGCTCTTGGGGAACTCCATCCTCCACCGGATACCGATAAACTCATCTTT. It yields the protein CALGELHPPPDTDKLIF.

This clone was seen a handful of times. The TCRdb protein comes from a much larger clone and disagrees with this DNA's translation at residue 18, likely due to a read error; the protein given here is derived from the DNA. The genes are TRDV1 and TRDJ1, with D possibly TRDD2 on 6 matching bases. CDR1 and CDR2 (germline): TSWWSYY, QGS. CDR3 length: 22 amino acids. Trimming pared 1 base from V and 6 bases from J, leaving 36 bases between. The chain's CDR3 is CALGEPPFPIWPYTGRPNKLIF. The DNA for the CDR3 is TGTGCTCTTGGGGAACCCCCCTTTCCTATCTGGCCCTATACGGGAAGACCCAATAAACTCATCTTT.

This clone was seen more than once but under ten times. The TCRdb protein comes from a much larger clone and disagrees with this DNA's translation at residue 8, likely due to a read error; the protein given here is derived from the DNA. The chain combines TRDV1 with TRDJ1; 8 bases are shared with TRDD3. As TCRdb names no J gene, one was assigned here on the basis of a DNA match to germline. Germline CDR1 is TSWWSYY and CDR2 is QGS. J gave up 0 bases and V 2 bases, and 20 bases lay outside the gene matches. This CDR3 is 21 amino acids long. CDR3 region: CALGESGPFRTGGRYTDKLIF. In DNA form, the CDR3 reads TGTGCTCTTGGGGAATCGGGGCCATTTCGTACTGGGGGCCGGTACACCGATAAACTCATCTTT.

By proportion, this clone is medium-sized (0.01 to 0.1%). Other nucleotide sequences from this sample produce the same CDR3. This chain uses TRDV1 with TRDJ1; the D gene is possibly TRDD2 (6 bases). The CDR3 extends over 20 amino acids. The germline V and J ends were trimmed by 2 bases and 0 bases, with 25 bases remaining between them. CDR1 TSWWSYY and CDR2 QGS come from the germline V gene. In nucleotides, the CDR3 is TGTGCTCTTGGGGAATCCTACGCCCCCTTCGGACTGCTGTACACCGATAAACTCATCTTT. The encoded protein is CALGESYAPFGLLYTDKLIF.

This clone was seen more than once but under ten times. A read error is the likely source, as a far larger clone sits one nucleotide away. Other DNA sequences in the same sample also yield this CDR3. CDR3 sequence (DNA): TGTGCCTGTGACCCCATACCCAAACTGGGGGATACAGACACCGATAAACTCATCTTT. Its translation: CACDPIPKLGDTDTDKLIF. The V call is TRDV2, the J call TRDJ1, with TRDD3 matching over 12 bases. Here the J gene was assigned by germline matching of the DNA, as TCRdb has none. The length of the CDR3 is 19 residues. The germline V gene has CDR1 GEAIGNYY and CDR2 EKD. Trimming took 3 bases from V and 0 from J; bases not matched to a gene: 13.

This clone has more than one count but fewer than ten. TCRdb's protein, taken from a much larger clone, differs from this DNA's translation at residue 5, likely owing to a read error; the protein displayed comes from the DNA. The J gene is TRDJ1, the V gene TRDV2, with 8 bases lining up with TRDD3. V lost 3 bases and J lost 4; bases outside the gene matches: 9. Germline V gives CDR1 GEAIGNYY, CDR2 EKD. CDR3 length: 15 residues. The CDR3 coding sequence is TGTGCCTGTGACCTCCTGGGGGAGTTCCGCGATAAACTCATCTTT. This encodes CACDLLGEFRDKLIF.

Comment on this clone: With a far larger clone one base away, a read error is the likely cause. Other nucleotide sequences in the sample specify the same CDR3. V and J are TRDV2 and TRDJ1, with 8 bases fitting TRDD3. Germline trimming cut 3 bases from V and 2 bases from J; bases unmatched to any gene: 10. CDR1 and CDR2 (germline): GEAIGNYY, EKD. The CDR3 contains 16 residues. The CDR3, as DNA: TGTGCCTGTGACGAAGTCTCGAGGGATACGACCGATAAACTCATCTTT. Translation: CACDEVSRDTTDKLIF.

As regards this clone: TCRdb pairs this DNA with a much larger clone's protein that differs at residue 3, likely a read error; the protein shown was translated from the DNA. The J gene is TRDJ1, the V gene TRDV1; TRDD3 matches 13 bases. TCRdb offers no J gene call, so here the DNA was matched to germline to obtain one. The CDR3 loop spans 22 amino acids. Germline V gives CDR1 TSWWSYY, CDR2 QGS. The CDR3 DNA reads TGTGCTCCTGGGGACCGAAAACCCGTCCCGTACTGGGGGATACGGGTTACCGATAAACTCATCTTT. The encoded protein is CAPGDRKPVPYWGIRVTDKLIF.

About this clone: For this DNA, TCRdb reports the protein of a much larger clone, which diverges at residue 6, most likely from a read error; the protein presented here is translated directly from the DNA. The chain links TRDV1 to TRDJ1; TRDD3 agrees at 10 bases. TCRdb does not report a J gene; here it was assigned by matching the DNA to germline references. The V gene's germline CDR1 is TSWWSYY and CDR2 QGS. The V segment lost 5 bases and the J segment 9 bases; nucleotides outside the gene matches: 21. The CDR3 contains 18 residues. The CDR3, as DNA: TGTGCTCTTGGGACTCCTAGAATAGGTGGTTGGGGGATACAACAACTCATCTTT. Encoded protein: CALGTPRIGGWGIQQLIF.

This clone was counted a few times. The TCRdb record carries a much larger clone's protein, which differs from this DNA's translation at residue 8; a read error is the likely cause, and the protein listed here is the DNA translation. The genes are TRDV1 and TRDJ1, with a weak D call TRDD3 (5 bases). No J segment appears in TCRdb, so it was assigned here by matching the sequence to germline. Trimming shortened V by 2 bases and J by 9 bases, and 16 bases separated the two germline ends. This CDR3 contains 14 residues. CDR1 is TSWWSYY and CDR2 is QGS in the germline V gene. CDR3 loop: CALGESHRGPELIF. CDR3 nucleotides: TGTGCTCTTGGGGAATCACACCGGGGGCCGGAACTCATCTTT.

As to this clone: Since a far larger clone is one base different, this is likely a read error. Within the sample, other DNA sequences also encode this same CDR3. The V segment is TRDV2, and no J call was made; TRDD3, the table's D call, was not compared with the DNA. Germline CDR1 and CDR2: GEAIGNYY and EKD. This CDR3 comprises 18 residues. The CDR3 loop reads CACDTVWGIREATDKLIF. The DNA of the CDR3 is TGTGCCTGTGACACCGTCTGGGGGATACGCGAGGCGACCGATAAACTCATCTTC.